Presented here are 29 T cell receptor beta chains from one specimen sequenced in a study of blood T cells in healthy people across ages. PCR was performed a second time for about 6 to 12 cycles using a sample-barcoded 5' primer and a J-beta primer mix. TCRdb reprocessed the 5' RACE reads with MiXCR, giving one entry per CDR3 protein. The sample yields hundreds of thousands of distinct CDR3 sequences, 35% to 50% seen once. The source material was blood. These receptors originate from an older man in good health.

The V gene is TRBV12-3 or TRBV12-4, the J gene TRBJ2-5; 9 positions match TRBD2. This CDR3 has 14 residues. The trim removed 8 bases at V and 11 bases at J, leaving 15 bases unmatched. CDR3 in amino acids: CASGRASGINEQYF. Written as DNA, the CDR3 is TGTGCCAGCGGACGGGCTAGCGGGATTAATGAGCAGTACTTC.

The DNA of the CDR3 is TGTGCCAGTAGTATAGGCAGCGGGGGGGCTAATATCCATGAGCAGTTCTTC. Protein product: CASSIGSGGANIHEQFF. The chain carries TRBV19 and TRBJ2-1; 10 bases align to TRBD2. This CDR3 spans 17 amino acids. V shed 1 base, J shed 8 bases, and the junction held 11 bases outside the gene matches. Germline CDR1 reads LNHDA; CDR2 reads SQIVND (reference sequence).

The CDR3 nucleotides read TGCAGTGCGGAGACCGGGAGAGCCGTCAATGAGCAGTTCTTC. Translation gives CSAETGRAVNEQFF. This chain uses TRBV20-1 with TRBJ2-1; a weak D match, TRBD2 (6 bases). Germline CDR1 and CDR2: DFQATT and SNEGSKA (reference sequence). This CDR3 region has 14 residues. The ends were cut back, 6 bases at V and 6 bases at J, with 18 bases in the middle.

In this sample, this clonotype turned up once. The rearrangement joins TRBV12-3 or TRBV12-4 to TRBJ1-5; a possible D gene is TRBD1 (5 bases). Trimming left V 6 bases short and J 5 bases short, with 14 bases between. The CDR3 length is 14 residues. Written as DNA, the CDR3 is TGTGCCAGCAGCGACGGGGGGGGTCATCAGCCCCAGCATTTT. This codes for CASSDGGGHQPQHF.

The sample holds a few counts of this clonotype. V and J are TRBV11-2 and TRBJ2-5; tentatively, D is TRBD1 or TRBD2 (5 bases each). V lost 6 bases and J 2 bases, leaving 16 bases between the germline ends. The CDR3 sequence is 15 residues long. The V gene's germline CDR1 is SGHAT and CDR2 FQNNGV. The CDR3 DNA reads TGTGCCAGCAGGTATACCGGGACGCTGCAAGAGACCCAGTACTTC. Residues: CASRYTGTLQETQYF.

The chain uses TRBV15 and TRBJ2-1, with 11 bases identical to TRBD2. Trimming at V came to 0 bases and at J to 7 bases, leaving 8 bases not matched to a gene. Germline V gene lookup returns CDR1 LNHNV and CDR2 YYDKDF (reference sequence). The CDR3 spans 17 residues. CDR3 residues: CATSREASGRNINEQFF. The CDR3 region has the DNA TGTGCCACCAGCAGAGAGGCTAGCGGGAGGAATATAAATGAGCAGTTCTTC.

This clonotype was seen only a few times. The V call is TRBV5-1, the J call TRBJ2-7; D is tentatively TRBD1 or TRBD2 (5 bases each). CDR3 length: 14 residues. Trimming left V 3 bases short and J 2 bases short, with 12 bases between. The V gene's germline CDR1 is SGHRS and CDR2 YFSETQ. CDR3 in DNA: TGCGCCAGCAGCTGGGGGACGGCGACCTACGAGCAGTACTTC. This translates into CASSWGTATYEQYF.

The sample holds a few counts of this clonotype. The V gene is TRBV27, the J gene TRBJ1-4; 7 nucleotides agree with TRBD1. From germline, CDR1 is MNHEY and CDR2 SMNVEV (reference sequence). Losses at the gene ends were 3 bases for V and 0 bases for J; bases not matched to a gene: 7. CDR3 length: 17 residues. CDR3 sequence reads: CASSFTGQATTNEKLFF. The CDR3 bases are TGTGCCAGCAGTTTTACCGGACAGGCCACAACTAATGAAAAACTGTTTTTT.

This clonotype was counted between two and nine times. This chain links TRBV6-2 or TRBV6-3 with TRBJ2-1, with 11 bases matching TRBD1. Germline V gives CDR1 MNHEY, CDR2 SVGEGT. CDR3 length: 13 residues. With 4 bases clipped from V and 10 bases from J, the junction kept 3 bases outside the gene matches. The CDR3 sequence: CASSLGDRGEQFF. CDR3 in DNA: TGTGCCAGCAGTTTAGGGGACAGGGGGGAGCAGTTCTTC.

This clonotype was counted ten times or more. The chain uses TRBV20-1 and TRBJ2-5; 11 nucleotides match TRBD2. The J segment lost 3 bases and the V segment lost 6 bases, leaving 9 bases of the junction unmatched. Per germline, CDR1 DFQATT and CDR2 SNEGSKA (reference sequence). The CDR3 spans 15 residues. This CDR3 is CSAPGPLAGEETQYF. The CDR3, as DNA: TGCAGTGCCCCAGGCCCACTAGCGGGAGAAGAGACCCAGTACTTC.

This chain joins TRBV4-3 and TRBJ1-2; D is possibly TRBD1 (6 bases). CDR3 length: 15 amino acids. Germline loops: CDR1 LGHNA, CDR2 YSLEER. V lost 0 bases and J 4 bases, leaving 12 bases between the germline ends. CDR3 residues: CASSQDRGEGYGYTF. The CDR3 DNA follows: TGCGCCAGCAGCCAAGACAGGGGAGAAGGCTATGGCTACACCTTC.

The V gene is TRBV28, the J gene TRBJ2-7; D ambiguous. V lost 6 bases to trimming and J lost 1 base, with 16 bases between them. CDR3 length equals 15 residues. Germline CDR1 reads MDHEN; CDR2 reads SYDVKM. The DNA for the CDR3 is TGTGCCAGCAGGCCCCCGGCGACATGGTCCTACGAGCAGTACTTC. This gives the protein CASRPPATWSYEQYF.

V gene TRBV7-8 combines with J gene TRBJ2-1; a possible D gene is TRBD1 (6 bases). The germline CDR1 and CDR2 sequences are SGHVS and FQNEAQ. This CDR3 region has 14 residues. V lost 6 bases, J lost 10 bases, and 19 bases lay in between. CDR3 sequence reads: CASSTQTGTYEQFF. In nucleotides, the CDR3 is TGTGCCAGCAGTACCCAGACAGGAACCTACGAGCAGTTCTTC.

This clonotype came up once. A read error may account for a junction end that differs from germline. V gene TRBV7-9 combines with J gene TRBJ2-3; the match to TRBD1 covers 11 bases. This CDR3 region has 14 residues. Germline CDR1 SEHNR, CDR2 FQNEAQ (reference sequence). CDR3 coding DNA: TGTGCCACCCGGAGGACAGGGGGCACAGAGACGCAGTATTTT. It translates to CATRRTGGTETQYF. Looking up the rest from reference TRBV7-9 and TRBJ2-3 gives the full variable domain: DTGVSQNPRHKITKRGQNVTFRCDPISEHNRLYWYRQTLGQGPEFLTYFQNEAQLEKSRLLSDRFSAERPKGSFSTLEIQRTEQGDSAMYLCATRRTGGTETQYFGPGTRLTVL.

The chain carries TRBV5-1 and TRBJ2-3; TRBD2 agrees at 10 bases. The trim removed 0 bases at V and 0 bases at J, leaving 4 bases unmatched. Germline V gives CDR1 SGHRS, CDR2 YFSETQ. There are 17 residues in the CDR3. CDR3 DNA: TGCGCCAGCAGCTTGGTGGCTAGCGGGGGTAGCACAGATACGCAGTATTTT. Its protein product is CASSLVASGGSTDTQYF.

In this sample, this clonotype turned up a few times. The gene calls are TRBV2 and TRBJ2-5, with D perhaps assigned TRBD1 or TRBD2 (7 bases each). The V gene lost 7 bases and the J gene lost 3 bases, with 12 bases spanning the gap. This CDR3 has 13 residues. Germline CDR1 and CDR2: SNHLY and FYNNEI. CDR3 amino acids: CASNQGGKETQYF. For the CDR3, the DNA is TGTGCCAGCAACCAGGGGGGGAAAGAGACCCAGTACTTC.

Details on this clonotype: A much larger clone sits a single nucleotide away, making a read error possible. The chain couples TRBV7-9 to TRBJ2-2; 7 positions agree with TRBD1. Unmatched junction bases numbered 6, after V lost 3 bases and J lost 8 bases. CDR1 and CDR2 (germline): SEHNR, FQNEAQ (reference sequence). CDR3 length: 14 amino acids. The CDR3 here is CASSFMGTAGELFF. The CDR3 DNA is TGTGCCAGCAGCTTCATGGGGACAGCTGGGGAGCTGTTTTTT.

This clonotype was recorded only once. The CDR3 nucleotides read TGTGCCACCAGTGATTACCAGCAGAGCGGGACCGGGGAGCTGTTTTTT. Its protein is CATSDYQQSGTGELFF. The V gene is TRBV24-1, the J gene TRBJ2-2, with D possibly TRBD2 on 6 matching bases. Germline V gene data show CDR1 as KGHDR and CDR2 as SFDVKD. V gave up 2 bases and J gave up 5 bases, with 14 bases separating them. The CDR3 loop spans 16 amino acids.

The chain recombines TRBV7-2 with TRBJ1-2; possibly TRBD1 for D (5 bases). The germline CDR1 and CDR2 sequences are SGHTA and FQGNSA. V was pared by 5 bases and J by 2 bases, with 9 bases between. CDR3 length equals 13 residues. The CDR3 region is CTSSRQRNYGYTF. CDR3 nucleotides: TGTACCAGCAGCCGACAGAGAAACTATGGCTACACCTTC.

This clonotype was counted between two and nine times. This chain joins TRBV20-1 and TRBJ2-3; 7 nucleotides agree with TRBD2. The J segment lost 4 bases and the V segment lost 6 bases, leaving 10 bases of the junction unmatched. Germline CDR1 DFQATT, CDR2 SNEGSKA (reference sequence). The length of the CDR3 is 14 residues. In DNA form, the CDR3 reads TGCAGTGCCCCCAAAACGGGAGGTCCAGATACGCAGTATTTT. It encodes CSAPKTGGPDTQYF.

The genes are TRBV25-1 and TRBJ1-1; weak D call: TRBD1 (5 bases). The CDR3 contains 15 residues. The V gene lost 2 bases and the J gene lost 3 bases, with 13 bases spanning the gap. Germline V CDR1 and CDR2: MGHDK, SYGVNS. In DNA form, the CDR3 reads TGTGCCAGCAGTGAAGAGGGACCGGCGGACACTGAAGCTTTCTTT. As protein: CASSEEGPADTEAFF.

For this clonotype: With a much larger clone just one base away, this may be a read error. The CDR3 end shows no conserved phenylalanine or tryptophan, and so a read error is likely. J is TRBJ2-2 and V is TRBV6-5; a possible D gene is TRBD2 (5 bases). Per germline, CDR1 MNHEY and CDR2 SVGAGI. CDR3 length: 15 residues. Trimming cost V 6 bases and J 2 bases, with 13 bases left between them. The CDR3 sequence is CASSRVLANTGELFL. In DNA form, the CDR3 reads TGTGCCAGCAGCCGCGTTCTAGCTAACACCGGGGAGCTGTTTCTT.

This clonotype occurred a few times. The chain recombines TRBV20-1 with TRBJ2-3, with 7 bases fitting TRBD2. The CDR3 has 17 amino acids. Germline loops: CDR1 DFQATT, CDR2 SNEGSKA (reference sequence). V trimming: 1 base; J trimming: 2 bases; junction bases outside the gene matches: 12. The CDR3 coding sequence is TGCAGTGCTAGAGCTCCCCGGCGGGAGAGCTACACAGATACGCAGTATTTT. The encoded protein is CSARAPRRESYTDTQYF.

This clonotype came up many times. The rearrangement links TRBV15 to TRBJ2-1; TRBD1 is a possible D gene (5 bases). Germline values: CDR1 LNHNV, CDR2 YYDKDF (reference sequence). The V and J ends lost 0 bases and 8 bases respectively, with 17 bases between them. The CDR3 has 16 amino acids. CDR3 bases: TGTGCCACCAGCAGAGATCAGGGTCCAAAGGGCCATGAGCAGTTCTTC. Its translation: CATSRDQGPKGHEQFF.

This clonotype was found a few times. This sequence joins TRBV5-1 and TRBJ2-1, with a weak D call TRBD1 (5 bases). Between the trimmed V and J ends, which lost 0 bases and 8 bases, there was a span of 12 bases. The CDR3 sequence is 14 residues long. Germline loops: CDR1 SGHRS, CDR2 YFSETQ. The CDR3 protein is CASSLVAGSHEQFF. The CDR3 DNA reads TGCGCCAGCAGCTTGGTTGCAGGGTCCCATGAGCAGTTCTTC.

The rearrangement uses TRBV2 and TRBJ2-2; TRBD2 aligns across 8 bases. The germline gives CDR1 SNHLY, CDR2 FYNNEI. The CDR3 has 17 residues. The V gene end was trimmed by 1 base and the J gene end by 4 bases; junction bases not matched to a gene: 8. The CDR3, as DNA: TGTGCCAGCAGTGAAGAAAGGAGCGGGAGTGCCACCGGGGAGCTGTTTTTT. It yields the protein CASSEERSGSATGELFF.

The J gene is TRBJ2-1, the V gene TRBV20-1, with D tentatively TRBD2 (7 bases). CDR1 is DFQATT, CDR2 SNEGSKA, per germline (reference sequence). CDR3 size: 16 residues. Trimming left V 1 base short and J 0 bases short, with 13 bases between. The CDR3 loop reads CSARGAGALSYNEQFF. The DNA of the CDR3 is TGCAGTGCTAGAGGCGCGGGGGCCCTCTCCTACAATGAGCAGTTCTTC.

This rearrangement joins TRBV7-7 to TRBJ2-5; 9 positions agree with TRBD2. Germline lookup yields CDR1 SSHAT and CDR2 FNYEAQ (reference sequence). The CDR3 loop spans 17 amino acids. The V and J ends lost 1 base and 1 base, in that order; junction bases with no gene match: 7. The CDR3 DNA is TGTGCCAGCAGCTTAGTCTTGAGCGGGGGGAGCCAAGAGACCCAGTACTTC. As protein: CASSLVLSGGSQETQYF. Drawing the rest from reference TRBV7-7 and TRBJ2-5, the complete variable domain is GAGVSQSPRYKVTKRGQDVTLRCDPISSHATLYWYQQALGQGPEFLTYFNYEAQPDKSGLPSDRFSAERPEGSISTLTIQRTEQRDSAMYRCASSLVLSGGSQETQYFGPGTRLLVL.

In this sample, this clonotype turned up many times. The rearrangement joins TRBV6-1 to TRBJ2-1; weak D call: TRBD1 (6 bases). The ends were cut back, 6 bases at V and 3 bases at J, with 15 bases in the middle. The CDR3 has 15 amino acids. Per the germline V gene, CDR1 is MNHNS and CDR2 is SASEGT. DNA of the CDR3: TGTGCCAGCAGCGAGTTCCGGGACATCTACAATGAGCAGTTCTTC. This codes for CASSEFRDIYNEQFF.